These T cell receptor beta chains were read from a single sample in a study of T cells after yellow fever vaccination. TCRdb processed the 5' RACE reads anew with MiXCR; each CDR3 protein has one entry. Of roughly 120,000 distinct CDR3 sequences in the sample, approximately 8.4% were seen once. Sequenced material: CD8+ T cells sorted from PBMCs, taken 45 days after the yellow fever booster vaccination. The receptors derive from a man in his thirties or forties who received the YFV17D yellow fever vaccine. Each CDR3 is given with its conserved first and last residue. Each record gives: J gene, clone size, D gene, V gene, CDR3 DNA, CDR3 protein. The D gene is left open where the match is weak. The listing skips clone size in some rows; elsewhere it reads once, few, many or a size class.

J: TRBJ2-7; size: few; D: -; V: TRBV19; DNA: TGTGCCAGTAGTCCGTCGACAGTAGGGTACGAGCAGTACTTC; CDR3: CASSPSTVGYEQYF
J: TRBJ1-1; size: few; D: -; V: TRBV29-1; DNA: TGCAGCGTTGGTGGCTTGGACACTGAAGCTTTCTTT; CDR3: CSVGGLDTEAFF
J: TRBJ2-1; size: many; D: -; V: TRBV14; DNA: TGTGCCAGCAGCCAACTATACAATGAGCAGTTCTTC; CDR3: CASSQLYNEQFF
J: TRBJ2-1; size: many; D: -; V: TRBV15; DNA: TGTGCCACCCGGCAGGGGTTGGGGGGGAATGAGCAGTTCTTC; CDR3: CATRQGLGGNEQFF
J: TRBJ2-7; size: -; D: TRBD1; V: TRBV4-3; DNA: TGCGCCAGCAGCCAAGAATCCCTAGTAGGGGGCCCCTACGAGCAGTACTTC; CDR3: CASSQESLVGGPYEQYF
J: TRBJ2-7; size: many; D: -; V: TRBV27; DNA: TGTGCCAGCCGACTAGGAGGCGACGAGCAGTACTTC; CDR3: CASRLGGDEQYF
J: TRBJ1-2; size: many; D: -; V: TRBV4-1; DNA: TGCGCCAGCAGCCAAGCCCCTACAGCGGGAAATGGCTACACCTTC; CDR3: CASSQAPTAGNGYTF
J: TRBJ2-1; size: -; D: -; V: TRBV12-3/TRBV12-4; DNA: TGTGCCAGCAGTTTAGTTCTAAGCTCCTACAATGAGCAGTTCTTC; CDR3: CASSLVLSSYNEQFF
J: TRBJ2-1; size: many; D: -; V: TRBV29-1; DNA: TGCAGCGTACACGGACACTTCTCCTACAATGAGCAGTTCTTC; CDR3: CSVHGHFSYNEQFF
J: TRBJ2-7; size: few; D: -; V: TRBV14; DNA: TGTGCCAGCAGCCAAGATTGGGTCTCCTACGAGCAGTACTTC; CDR3: CASSQDWVSYEQYF
J: TRBJ2-1; size: -; D: -; V: TRBV11-1; DNA: TGTGCCAGCAGCTTAGTCGCAGAATACAATGAGCAGTTCTTC; CDR3: CASSLVAEYNEQFF
J: TRBJ2-2; size: -; D: TRBD2; V: TRBV7-8; DNA: TGTGCCAGCAGCTTTTGGGCGGGAGTGAGCACCGGGGAGCTGTTTTTT; CDR3: CASSFWAGVSTGELFF
J: TRBJ1-1; size: few; D: -; V: TRBV29-1; DNA: TGCAGCGAAGCAGGGTCCCTGAACACTGAAGCTTTCTTT; CDR3: CSEAGSLNTEAFF
J: TRBJ2-4; size: many; D: TRBD1; V: TRBV5-1; DNA: TGCGCCAGCAGCCAAGGGACAGGGTTAGCCAAAAACATTCAGTACTTC; CDR3: CASSQGTGLAKNIQYF
J: TRBJ2-7; size: many; D: TRBD2; V: TRBV7-8; DNA: TGTGCCAGCAGCCCCCCGAGCGGGAGCAAATACGAGCAGTACTTC; CDR3: CASSPPSGSKYEQYF
J: TRBJ2-2; size: few; D: TRBD2; V: TRBV28; DNA: TGTGCCAGCAGTGAACCTCTCGGACTAGTCGGGAGCACCGGGGAGCTGTTTTTT; CDR3: CASSEPLGLVGSTGELFF
J: TRBJ2-5; size: many; D: -; V: TRBV4-2; DNA: TGTGCCAGCAGCCAAGATATCGGACTGACCTTGGAGACCCAGTACTTC; CDR3: CASSQDIGLTLETQYF
J: TRBJ2-7; size: many; D: TRBD1; V: TRBV7-9; DNA: TGTGCCAGCAGCTCCCCGGGACAGTACCCTCCCGTCGAGCAGTACTTC; CDR3: CASSSPGQYPPVEQYF
J: TRBJ2-3; size: many; D: -; V: TRBV3-1; DNA: TGTGCCAGCAGCCAAGATTCCTCGAATACGCAGTATTTT; CDR3: CASSQDSSNTQYF
J: TRBJ2-1; size: many; D: TRBD2; V: TRBV4-3; DNA: TGCGCCAGCAGCCAAGAGGAAGCGGGGAGCTCCTACAATGAGCAGTTCTTC; CDR3: CASSQEEAGSSYNEQFF
J: TRBJ2-1; size: few; D: -; V: TRBV20-1; DNA: TGCAGTGGTCAACGGACTTCGGGTCGAGAGCAGTTCTTC; CDR3: CSGQRTSGREQFF
J: TRBJ1-3; size: many; D: -; V: TRBV20-1; DNA: TGCAGTGCTAGAGCCCGGGGTAACTCTGGAAACACCATATATTTT; CDR3: CSARARGNSGNTIYF
J: TRBJ1-5; size: few; D: -; V: TRBV5-5; DNA: TGTGCCAGCAGCTTGATGGGGGGCCGGCATAGCAATCAGCCCCAGCATTTT; CDR3: CASSLMGGRHSNQPQHF
J: TRBJ2-1; size: many; D: -; V: TRBV2; DNA: TGTGCCAGCAGTGCGATAAACTCCCCCAATGAGCAGTTCTTC; CDR3: CASSAINSPNEQFF